Following are 26 T cell receptor beta chains from one sample sequenced in a study of T-cell memory formation after mild COVID-19. TCRdb processed the 5' RACE reads anew with MiXCR; each CDR3 protein has one entry. The sample consists of a few hundred thousand distinct CDR3 sequences, around a fifth of them appearing once. The sample was PBMCs or a T cell subset sorted from them (not recorded which). These receptor sequences come from an adult woman who had mild COVID-19 (a few samples of this study predate the infection). Cell type and time point are not known.

This clonotype was counted a few times. The V gene is TRBV5-5, the J gene TRBJ2-1, with 7 bases aligning to TRBD1. The CDR3 contains 13 residues. The germline V gene has CDR1 SGHKS and CDR2 YYEKEE (reference sequence). Losses at the gene ends were 3 bases for V and 9 bases for J; bases not matched to a gene: 6. CDR3 region: CASSWGTAAEQFF. The CDR3 DNA is TGTGCCAGCAGCTGGGGGACAGCCGCTGAGCAGTTCTTC.

The chain recombines TRBV4-3 with TRBJ2-1; TRBD2 matches at 10 bases. The junction had 11 bases not matched to a gene; V was cut back by 0 bases and J by 0 bases. This CDR3 comprises 20 residues. Germline values: CDR1 LGHNA, CDR2 YSLEER. The CDR3 DNA is TGCGCCAGCAGCCAAGATCGCCTAGCGGGAGTGGTAAGCTCCTACAATGAGCAGTTCTTC. This gives the protein CASSQDRLAGVVSSYNEQFF.

The V gene is TRBV2, the J gene TRBJ2-5, with D perhaps matching TRBD1 (5 bases). CDR3 length equals 13 residues. Germline loops: CDR1 SNHLY, CDR2 FYNNEI. V was pared by 5 bases and J by 5 bases, with 12 bases between. CDR3: CASSRQGSETQYF. CDR3 nucleotides: TGTGCCAGCAGTCGTCAGGGTAGCGAGACCCAGTACTTC.

J is TRBJ1-5 and V is TRBV6-1; possible D gene TRBD1, 5 bases. The CDR3 has 15 residues. The germline V gene encodes CDR1 MNHNS and CDR2 SASEGT. The ends were cut back, 10 bases at V and 1 base at J, with 17 bases in the middle. CDR3: CATGGYTSSNQPQHF. The CDR3 DNA reads as TGTGCCACCGGGGGGTATACCTCGAGCAATCAGCCCCAGCATTTT.

The genes are TRBV7-9 and TRBJ2-2, with D possibly matching TRBD1 (5 bases). V lost 0 bases to trimming and J lost 4 bases, with 6 bases between them. The CDR3 is 14 residues long. The germline V gene encodes CDR1 SEHNR and CDR2 FQNEAQ (reference sequence). The DNA for the CDR3 is TGTGCCAGCAGCTTAGCACAGGCCACCGGGGAGCTGTTTTTT. It encodes CASSLAQATGELFF.

This clonotype was counted only a few times. One end of the junction fails to match germline, which may point to a read error. The chain couples TRBV29-1 to TRBJ2-2; 7 bases align to TRBD1. The germline CDR1 and CDR2 sequences are SQVTM and ANQGSEA. The CDR3 runs 14 residues. CDR3 sequence reads: CSVEGTENTGELFF. The CDR3 DNA follows: TGCAGCGTCGAAGGGACAGAGAACACCGGGGAGCTGTTTTTT.

A few counts support this clonotype. The chain joins TRBV6-2 or TRBV6-3 to TRBJ2-7; D might be TRBD1 (5 bases). The CDR3 is made up of 13 amino acids. CDR1 is MNHEY, CDR2 SVGEGT, per germline. The ends were cut back, 2 bases at V and 3 bases at J, with 8 bases in the middle. The CDR3 sequence: CASSYGALYEQYF. The CDR3 DNA sequence: TGTGCCAGCAGTTACGGGGCCCTCTACGAGCAGTACTTC.

The gene calls are TRBV24-1 and TRBJ2-5, with 8 nucleotides matching TRBD2. The CDR3 has 16 residues. CDR1 and CDR2 from the germline V gene are KGHDR and SFDVKD. V shed 3 bases, J shed 5 bases, and the junction held 10 bases outside the gene matches. Here the CDR3 DNA reads TGTGCCACCAGTGATCCCCTACGAGCGGGAGTTGAGACCCAGTACTTC. Translation gives CATSDPLRAGVETQYF.

The chain is built from TRBV10-3 and TRBJ1-1, with 8 bases matching TRBD1. Germline assignment: CDR1 ENHRY and CDR2 SYGVKD. J gave up 4 bases and V 5 bases, and 3 bases lay outside the gene matches. This CDR3 is built from 13 residues. The CDR3 region has the DNA TGTGCCATCAGTACAGGGGGAGTCACTGAAGCTTTCTTT. It specifies CAISTGGVTEAFF.

The V call is TRBV27, the J call TRBJ2-3; the D gene could be TRBD1 or TRBD2 (5 bases each). Germline V gene data show CDR1 as MNHEY and CDR2 as SMNVEV (reference sequence). Trimming removed 6 bases at V and 3 bases at J, with 19 bases between. The CDR3 spans 16 residues. CDR3 residues: CASSNPGSTGTDTQYF. CDR3 DNA sequence: TGTGCCAGCAGCAATCCAGGGTCAACGGGGACAGATACGCAGTATTTT.

The V and J genes are TRBV11-2 and TRBJ2-1, with TRBD2 matching 7 bases. Germline V gene data show CDR1 as SGHAT and CDR2 as FQNNGV. V trimming: 4 bases; J trimming: 8 bases; junction bases outside the gene matches: 14. The CDR3 totals 16 residues. The CDR3: CASSSFGGGPLDEQFF. The CDR3 DNA reads as TGTGCCAGCAGCTCGTTCGGGGGAGGGCCGTTGGATGAGCAGTTCTTC. Full variable domain (missing parts from reference TRBV11-2 and TRBJ2-1): EAGVAQSPRYKIIEKRQSVAFWCNPISGHATLYWYQQILGQGPKLLIQFQNNGVVDDSQLPKDRFSAERLKGVDSTLKIQPAKLEDSAVYLCASSSFGGGPLDEQFFGPGTRLTVL.

The chain uses TRBV5-5 and TRBJ2-6, with 7 positions matching TRBD1. Germline CDR1 reads SGHKS; CDR2 reads YYEKEE (reference sequence). This CDR3 has 18 amino acids. Unmatched junction bases numbered 12, after V lost 4 bases and J lost 2 bases. In DNA form, the CDR3 reads TGTGCCAGCAGCGCCCTCTCAGGGGGTTGGGCTGGGGCCAACGTCCTGACTTTC. This codes for CASSALSGGWAGANVLTF.

CDR3 sequence (DNA): TGTGCCAGCAGCATCACGGGCGGGACGGGCTATGGCTACACCTTC. Protein: CASSITGGTGYGYTF. The V and J genes are TRBV7-9 and TRBJ1-2; D possibly corresponds to TRBD1 (5 bases). The CDR3 consists of 15 residues. With 5 bases removed from V and 4 bases from J, the gap between germline ends came to 17 bases. Germline V gene data show CDR1 as SEHNR and CDR2 as FQNEAQ (reference sequence).

This clonotype turned up a few times. V gene TRBV29-1 combines with J gene TRBJ2-7; 10 bases are a match to TRBD1. CDR1 is SQVTM, CDR2 ANQGSEA, per germline. This CDR3 spans 12 amino acids. V dropped 4 bases and J dropped 5; count of bases not matched to a gene: 2. In nucleotides, the CDR3 is TGCAGCGTTGGGACAGGGGGTAACGAGCAGTACTTC. Protein: CSVGTGGNEQYF.

This chain connects TRBV2 to TRBJ2-7; either TRBD1 or TRBD2 may fit D (5 bases each). This CDR3 has 13 residues. Trimming left V 8 bases short and J 2 bases short, with 13 bases between. CDR1 SNHLY and CDR2 FYNNEI come from the germline V gene. In DNA form, the CDR3 reads TGTGCCAGCGGGGCGGGCGTGCCCTACGAGCAGTACTTC. Protein product: CASGAGVPYEQYF.

This clonotype was found a few times. The chain recombines TRBV27 with TRBJ2-1; maybe TRBD2 (6 bases). V was pared by 8 bases and J by 5 bases, with 13 bases between. CDR1 MNHEY and CDR2 SMNVEV come from the germline V gene (reference sequence). The CDR3 length is 13 residues. The CDR3 sequence is CASAGNGNNEQFF. The CDR3 bases are TGTGCCAGCGCGGGGAACGGTAACAATGAGCAGTTCTTC.

CDR3 region: CASSSSGGSSYNEQFF. For the CDR3, the DNA is TGTGCCAGCAGTTCGAGCGGGGGGAGCTCCTACAATGAGCAGTTCTTC. V is TRBV12-3 or TRBV12-4 and J is TRBJ2-1, with 9 bases fitting TRBD2. V shed 4 bases and J 0 bases; nucleotides not matched to a gene: 4. CDR3 length: 16 amino acids.

The CDR3 DNA reads TGCGCCAGCATATGGAGAGGTGAAGCTTTCTTT. It codes for CASIWRGEAFF. This rearrangement joins TRBV10-2 to TRBJ1-1; D unresolved. This CDR3 region has 11 residues. Germline CDR1 and CDR2: WSHSY and SAAADI. Trimming removed 7 bases at V and 7 bases at J, with 10 bases between.

This clonotype was found a few times. The V and J genes are TRBV6-1 and TRBJ1-5; TRBD1 is a possible D gene (6 bases). CDR1 is MNHNS and CDR2 is SASEGT in the germline V gene. CDR3 length equals 14 residues. Between the trimmed V and J ends, which lost 7 bases and 4 bases, there was a span of 14 bases. The CDR3 coding sequence is TGTGCCAGCACCGAAGGCACAGGGAATCAGCCCCAGCATTTT. It codes for CASTEGTGNQPQHF.

This clonotype was counted only a few times. The chain links TRBV29-1 to TRBJ2-1; no clear D. The ends were cut back, 2 bases at V and 7 bases at J, with 6 bases in the middle. CDR1 is SQVTM and CDR2 is ANQGSEA in the germline V gene. This CDR3 comprises 11 residues. CDR3 sequence: CSVELGNEQFF. CDR3 coding DNA: TGCAGCGTTGAACTTGGGAATGAGCAGTTCTTC.

In this sample, this clonotype turned up a few times. This chain joins TRBV25-1 and TRBJ1-6; unclear D gene. Per the germline V gene, CDR1 is MGHDK and CDR2 is SYGVNS. The V gene lost 7 bases and the J gene lost 7 bases, with 11 bases spanning the gap. This CDR3 has 13 residues. The CDR3 bases are TGTGCCAGCATGAAGGGTTTGAATTCACCCCTCCACTTT. It is translated as CASMKGLNSPLHF.

The CDR3 region has the DNA TGTGCCAGCAGCTTAGACAAAAACATTCAGTACTTC. Translating gives CASSLDKNIQYF. The gene calls are TRBV11-2 and TRBJ2-4; no definite D call. The V gene's germline CDR1 is SGHAT and CDR2 FQNNGV. This CDR3 has 12 amino acids. Trimming removed 0 bases at V and 3 bases at J, with 0 bases between. Full variable domain (outside the CDR3, taken from reference TRBV11-2 and TRBJ2-4): EAGVAQSPRYKIIEKRQSVAFWCNPISGHATLYWYQQILGQGPKLLIQFQNNGVVDDSQLPKDRFSAERLKGVDSTLKIQPAKLEDSAVYLCASSLDKNIQYFGAGTRLSVL.

The chain recombines TRBV29-1 with TRBJ1-2; D uncertain. This CDR3 has 10 residues. The ends were cut back, 6 bases at V and 8 bases at J, with 10 bases in the middle. The germline V gene encodes CDR1 SQVTM and CDR2 ANQGSEA. In DNA, the CDR3 is TGCAGCGTGTCCATCACGGGCTACACCTTC. Protein product: CSVSITGYTF.

Only a few counts were recorded for this clonotype. The gene calls are TRBV4-1 and TRBJ2-4, with D perhaps matching TRBD1 or TRBD2 (6 bases each). Trimming pared 1 base from V and 9 bases from J, leaving 10 bases between. Germline-derived CDR1 and CDR2 are MGHRA and YSYEKL. This CDR3 has 13 amino acids. CDR3 region: CASSQAEGGIQYF. The CDR3 nucleotides read TGCGCCAGCAGCCAAGCGGAGGGGGGCATTCAGTACTTC.

This clonotype was seen more than once but under ten times. The chain uses TRBV13 and TRBJ2-7; no definite D call. The CDR3 sequence is 15 residues long. The germline V gene has CDR1 PRHDT and CDR2 FYEKMQ (reference sequence). V lost 0 bases and J lost 2, with 11 bases in between. CDR3 residues: CASSLGGQTPYEQYF. Written as DNA, the CDR3 is TGTGCCAGCAGCTTAGGGGGCCAAACCCCCTACGAGCAGTACTTC.

This clonotype was counted between two and nine times. Given the absence of the conserved phenylalanine or tryptophan at the CDR3 end, a read error is likely. The limits of the CDR3 on the DNA are not certain, so only TCRdb's listed CDR3 is given. The chain combines TRBV7-9 with TRBJ2-3. The CDR3 numbers 9 amino acids, ends counted. The V gene's germline CDR1 is SEHNR and CDR2 FQNEAQ (reference sequence). The CDR3 protein is CASSLVALG.